This TCR beta chain was sequenced during a study of blood T cell repertoires in COVID-19. Study as a whole: Sample material is recorded as cDNA or gDNA derived from T cells, B-cell-depleted T cells, or PBMCs.

Using immunoSEQ multiplex PCR, the repertoire was profiled, and TCRdb retains in-frame clones only, with some absent. The repertoire consists of fewer than 70,000 clones, with about 93% occurring once and the leading ten covering around 8.4%. Trimming left V 3 bases short and J 3 bases short, with 18 bases between. Germline V gene sequence: CDR1 MNHEY, CDR2 SMNVEV (reference sequence). The length of the CDR3 is 17 residues. This sequence was found in a woman aged 80 or over with active COVID-19. Sequenced material: peripheral blood. The J gene is TRBJ2-1, the V gene TRBV27; tentatively, D is TRBD2 (5 bases). CDR3 DNA sequence: TGTGCCAGCAGTTTTGCTAACCGAGGGAATGACTACAATGAGCAGTTCTTC. This gives the protein CASSFANRGNDYNEQFF.